One sample yielded the 12 T cell receptor beta chains listed below, sequenced in a study of blood T cell repertoires in COVID-19. Sequencing used immunoSEQ multiplex PCR; TCRdb keeps in-frame clones, though not all of them. The sample includes roughly 80,000 clones, around nine tenths of them seen just once. The sequencing input was peripheral blood. All receptors derive from an elderly woman with active or convalescent COVID-19.

The chain links TRBV5-1 to TRBJ1-2; D is perhaps TRBD1 (5 bases). CDR3 length: 15 residues. Trimming left V 0 bases short and J 0 bases short, with 9 bases between. Per germline, CDR1 SGHRS and CDR2 YFSETQ. Here the CDR3 reads CASSLADRANYGYTF. In DNA, the CDR3 is TGCGCCAGCAGCTTGGCCGACAGAGCTAACTATGGCTACACCTTC.

This chain joins TRBV19 and TRBJ2-2; TRBD1 is a possible D gene (6 bases). The CDR3 covers 15 residues. Germline V lookup: CDR1 LNHDA, CDR2 SQIVND (reference sequence). Trimming cost V 2 bases and J 8 bases, with 15 bases left between them. Here the CDR3 DNA reads TGTGCCAGTAGTATACTTCAGGGGAGTAGGGGGGAGCTGTTTTTT. It specifies CASSILQGSRGELFF.

The chain uses TRBV2 and TRBJ2-1, with D unresolved. From germline, CDR1 is SNHLY and CDR2 FYNNEI. The V gene lost 1 base and the J gene lost 1 base, with 5 bases spanning the gap. The CDR3 is 14 amino acids. CDR3 protein: CASSEDSSYNEQFF. For the CDR3, the DNA is TGTGCCAGCAGTGAAGATTCGTCCTACAATGAGCAGTTCTTC.

The chain uses TRBV28 and TRBJ1-1, with a possible D match to TRBD1 (5 bases). The V end lost 6 bases, the J end lost 8 bases, and 10 bases lay between the germline ends. The CDR3 is 11 amino acids. Germline CDR1 MDHEN, CDR2 SYDVKM. CDR3 in DNA: TGTGCCAGCAGGTCAGACAGAGAAGCTTTCTTT. Translated: CASRSDREAFF. The full variable domain, completed using reference TRBV28 and TRBJ1-1, is DVKVTQSSRYLVKRTGEKVFLECVQDMDHENMFWYRQDPGLGLRLIYFSYDVKMKEKGDIPEGYSVSREKKERFSLILESASTNQTSMYLCASRSDREAFFGQGTRLTVV.

The chain recombines TRBV5-1 with TRBJ2-1; the D gene is possibly TRBD2 (6 bases). V lost 4 bases and J lost 0, with 17 bases in between. This CDR3 comprises 17 residues. The germline gives CDR1 SGHRS, CDR2 YFSETQ. DNA for the CDR3: TGCGCCAGCAGCCCGGGACGCGGAGGGAGCTCCTACAATGAGCAGTTCTTC. Translating gives CASSPGRGGSSYNEQFF.

J is TRBJ2-1 and V is TRBV4-3; maybe TRBD1 (6 bases). Trimming removed 0 bases at V and 3 bases at J, with 15 bases between. The germline V gene encodes CDR1 LGHNA and CDR2 YSLEER. There are 17 residues in the CDR3. For the CDR3, the DNA is TGCGCCAGCAGCCAAGATTGGGCCAGGGGATTCTACAATGAGCAGTTCTTC. It yields the protein CASSQDWARGFYNEQFF.

V gene TRBV7-2 combines with J gene TRBJ1-6; D gene ambiguous. This CDR3 contains 14 residues. CDR1 SGHTA and CDR2 FQGNSA come from the germline V gene. The V gene lost 5 bases and the J gene lost 9 bases, with 14 bases spanning the gap. CDR3 nucleotides: TGTGCCAGCAGCCCCCGACGGGAGGGTTCACCCCTCCACTTT. Translated: CASSPRREGSPLHF.

The rearrangement links TRBV3-1 (or the pseudogene TRBV3-2) to TRBJ1-2; maybe TRBD1 (5 bases). V lost 1 base and J lost 2, with 17 bases in between. Germline loops: CDR1 LGHDT, CDR2 YNNKEL (reference sequence). The length of the CDR3 is 17 residues. CDR3 DNA: TGTGCCAGCAGCCAAGGGACGGCCGGGGGTCCAAACTATGGCTACACCTTC. This encodes CASSQGTAGGPNYGYTF.

V gene TRBV30 combines with J gene TRBJ1-2; a possible D gene is TRBD1 (6 bases). Trimming stripped 5 bases from V and 5 bases from J, with 15 bases between. CDR1 and CDR2 from the germline V gene are GTSNPN and SVGIG (reference sequence). CDR3 length: 13 amino acids. The CDR3, as DNA: TGTGCCTGGTCGACAGGAAAATTTTATGGCTACACCTTC. Protein sequence: CAWSTGKFYGYTF.

The rearrangement joins TRBV7-2 to TRBJ2-7; TRBD1 might be the D (6 bases). Germline CDR1 reads SGHTA; CDR2 reads FQGNSA. V lost 7 bases and J lost 0, with 16 bases in between. This CDR3 is 15 amino acids long. The CDR3 is CASTKQGPFSYEQYF. DNA for the CDR3: TGTGCCAGCACAAAACAGGGACCGTTCTCCTACGAGCAGTACTTC.

The rearrangement joins TRBV28 to TRBJ2-7; tentative D call: TRBD1 (6 bases). The germline gives CDR1 MDHEN, CDR2 SYDVKM. The CDR3 is 14 residues long. V was trimmed by 2 bases and J by 6 bases, leaving 14 bases between them. For the CDR3, the DNA is TGTGCCAGCAGTTTACGGACAGCGGTGGCCGAGCAGTACTTC. Translating gives CASSLRTAVAEQYF.

The J gene is TRBJ1-4, the V gene TRBV15, with 11 bases aligning to TRBD1. Germline V CDR1 and CDR2: LNHNV, YYDKDF (reference sequence). The CDR3 loop spans 15 amino acids. J gave up 11 bases and V 5 bases, and 10 bases lay outside the gene matches. This CDR3 is CATSATGTGGVKLFF. The CDR3 region has the DNA TGTGCCACCAGCGCAACCGGGACAGGGGGTGTGAAACTGTTTTTT.